This T cell receptor (beta chain) is from a study of blood T cell repertoires in COVID-19. The overall study: T cells, B-cell-depleted T cells, or PBMCs supplied cDNA or gDNA.

Per the authors' pipeline: By means of reference gene primer amplification, nucleated cell counts were estimated. Assay used: immunoSEQ multiplex PCR; TCRdb lists only in-frame clones, some missing. The V and J calls and clone size come from that table; D and trimming were worked out from the DNA. The sample carries more than 150,000 clones, about 93% recorded once. During active infection, Seattle patients enrolled and were then monitored through disease. The CDR3 consists of 14 residues. In germline, CDR1 is MGHDK, CDR2 SYGVNS. Trimming removed 3 bases from V and 2 bases from J, with 11 bases in between.

The rearrangement joins TRBV25-1 to TRBJ2-7; D is possibly TRBD2 (7 bases). The material sequenced was peripheral blood. This receptor was taken from a man aged 25 to 40 with COVID-19, enrolled during active disease. The CDR3 region is CASSEGGLTYEQYF. The CDR3 nucleotides are TGTGCCAGCAGTGAGGGGGGGCTAACCTACGAGCAGTACTTC.